This TCR beta chain emerged from a study of Ad26.COV2.S vaccination and SARS-CoV-2 variants. Whole-study context: The study gave Ad26.COV2.S intramuscularly, once or twice 56 days apart.

Regarding treatment: roughly 18 received Ad26.COV2.S at low or high dose, single or two shots; 5 received placebo; per-sample allocation not given. The samples were gathered on day 63 after the first injection of vaccine or placebo. Vaccination used an Ad26 vector expressing Wuhan-strain SARS-CoV-2 spike. For this clone: What it binds is unknown.

Study-level results: Placebo recipients and vaccine recipients were similar in non-spike TCR breadth. Spike-specific TCR breadth in vaccine recipients exceeded that seen in placebo recipients.

TCRdb keeps only in-frame clones here, not all; method: immunoSEQ multiplex PCR. The sample yields more than 300,000 clones, around 88% seen once. CDR1 and CDR2 from the germline V gene are SGDLS and YYNGEE. The CDR3 contains 14 residues. V was cut by 2 bases and J by 4 bases, with 9 bases left in between. The input for sequencing was peripheral blood, taken in a trial of Ad26.COV2.S vaccine versus placebo. V gene TRBV9 combines with J gene TRBJ1-4, with D hard to call. This TCR derives from a person aged 18 to 65 who received the Ad26.COV2.S COVID-19 vaccine or a placebo. CDR3: CASSVEDGNEKLFF. CDR3 DNA: TGTGCCAGCAGCGTCGAGGACGGTAATGAAAAACTGTTTTTT.